Below, 2 T cell receptor beta chains from the same sample are listed, as sequenced in a study of cytomegalovirus exposure and HLA in healthy donors. Primers included in the PCR were 60 Vbeta and 13 Jbeta primers. Method: immunoSEQ multiplex PCR; TCRdb's copy keeps in-frame clones and lacks some. Of about 230,000 clones in the sample, 82% were seen once. The sequenced sample was PBMCs. These TCRs come from a woman aged 40-49 years in good health and CMV-seronegative.

This chain uses TRBV11-1 with TRBJ2-5; D is perhaps TRBD2 (5 bases). Germline-derived CDR1 and CDR2 are SGHAT and FQDESV (reference sequence). This CDR3 contains 14 residues. The V gene lost 5 bases and the J gene lost 2 bases, with 12 bases spanning the gap. The DNA of the CDR3 is TGTGCCAGCAGCCCGGCAGCGGAGCAAGAGACCCAGTACTTC. Amino acid sequence: CASSPAAEQETQYF.

The chain links TRBV7-9 to TRBJ1-6, with 9 bases aligning to TRBD1. Losses at the gene ends were 5 bases for V and 7 bases for J; bases not matched to a gene: 3. This CDR3 spans 14 amino acids. Germline lookup yields CDR1 SEHNR and CDR2 FQNEAQ (reference sequence). The CDR3 reads CASSIGQGNSPLHF. The CDR3 DNA follows: TGTGCCAGCAGCATCGGACAGGGGAATTCACCCCTCCACTTT.